This TCR beta chain was captured in a study of molecular identifiers for immune sequencing clone quantification. TCRdb re-called the PCR reads through MiXCR, storing one row per CDR3 protein. The sample yields over 600,000 distinct CDR3 sequences, about 20% seen once. This clonotype was picked up many times. The length of the CDR3 is 13 residues. CDR1 and CDR2 from the germline V gene are DFQATT and SNEGSKA (reference sequence). J gave up 2 bases and V 7 bases, and 6 bases lay outside the gene matches. The chain recombines TRBV20-1 with TRBJ2-7; 9 bases line up with TRBD2. Material: naive CD8+ T cells from blood, with Jurkat cell RNA spiked in. The subset denotes: FACS-sorted CD8+CD4-CCR7+CD45RA+ naive T cells. The source is a human donor in good health. Some libraries in this study had Jurkat cell RNA spiked in. CDR3 amino acids: CSVPSGTTYEQYF. CDR3 bases: TGCAGTGTCCCTAGCGGGACCACCTACGAGCAGTACTTC.